A selection of T cell receptor beta chains follows, all from one sample in a study of shared clonotypes between healthy human individuals. Sequencing was performed with immunoSEQ multiplex PCR; in TCRdb, only in-frame clones are kept and a portion is missing. Of some 2 million clones listed, roughly 94% are singletons. The sequencing sample was made of naive CD4+ T cells sorted from blood. The receptors were sampled from a young man in good health. CDR3s include the opening cysteine and the closing phenylalanine or tryptophan. A D gene is named only where the DNA matches it firmly. Where a row states a size, it is once, few, many or the class of an expanded clone; other rows omit it.

j_call	v_call	d_call	clone_size	cdr3_nt	cdr3_aa
TRBJ1-2	TRBV2	TRBD1	.	TGTGCCAGCAGTTACGACAGGGGAGACTATGGCTACACCTTC	CASSYDRGDYGYTF
TRBJ1-1	TRBV10-3	TRBD1	once	TGTGCCATCAGCACGGGACAGAAAAACACTGAAGCTTTCTTT	CAISTGQKNTEAFF
TRBJ1-3	TRBV5-8	.	.	TGTGCCAGCAGCTTATCTATCGGAAACACCATATATTTT	CASSLSIGNTIYF
TRBJ2-7	TRBV19	TRBD1	.	TGTGCCAGTAGCCCACAGGGGTACGAGCAGTACTTC	CASSPQGYEQYF
TRBJ1-4	TRBV6-5	.	.	TGTGCCAGCAGTTACTCGAGGGTCGGGGAAAAACTGTTTTTT	CASSYSRVGEKLFF
TRBJ2-1	TRBV4-2	TRBD2	.	TGTGCCAGCAGCCAAACTAGCGGGGGGGCAAATGAGCAGTTCTTC	CASSQTSGGANEQFF
TRBJ2-4	TRBV5-1	.	.	TGCGCCAGCAGCCCCCCGGAGGACAGCAAAAACATTCAGTACTTC	CASSPPEDSKNIQYF
TRBJ2-2	TRBV5-1	.	.	TGCGCCAGCAGCTGGGGGACGTCGTCGAACACCGGGGAGCTGTTTTTT	CASSWGTSSNTGELFF
TRBJ1-2	TRBV13	.	.	TGTGCCAGCAGGACCCTCCGGGTGGGAGGCTACACCTTC	CASRTLRVGGYTF
TRBJ2-7	TRBV2	.	.	TGTGCCAGCAGTGAAGAGCAGCAGTACTTC	CASSEEQQYF